The 24 T cell receptor beta chains in this list originate from one sample, sequenced in a study of blood T cell repertoires in COVID-19. The repertoire was sequenced with immunoSEQ multiplex PCR; TCRdb's copy has only in-frame clones and lacks some. The repertoire includes 200,000 to 250,000 clones, 82% of them detected once, and approximately 7.6% sits in the top ten. The sequenced sample consisted of peripheral blood. Receptors originate from an elderly woman with COVID-19, enrolled during active disease.

V usage is TRBV21-1 and J usage is TRBJ1-3. TRBV21-1 corresponds to a pseudogene. The CDR3 has 17 amino acids. CDR3 in DNA: TGTGCCAGCAGCACTTGGGACTCTCTTATCGGTGGAAACACCATATATTTT. Translation: CASSTWDSLIGGNTIYF.

CDR3 DNA sequence: TGTGCCAGCTCATTCGACAGGAACACTGAAGCTTTCTTT. Translation: CASSFDRNTEAFF. The rearrangement joins TRBV18 to TRBJ1-1; possible D gene TRBD1, 5 bases. Germline-derived CDR1 and CDR2 are KGHSH and LQKENI. Trimming removed 5 bases at V and 1 base at J, with 8 bases between. The CDR3 runs 13 residues.

The gene calls are TRBV9 and TRBJ1-3; tentative D call: TRBD1 (6 bases). The CDR3 length is 17 residues. The ends were cut back, 4 bases at V and 2 bases at J, with 19 bases in the middle. The germline gives CDR1 SGDLS, CDR2 YYNGEE. The CDR3 bases are TGTGCCAGCAGCCCCACTAAGTCCACAGGGACTGGAAACACCATATATTTT. It is translated as CASSPTKSTGTGNTIYF.

The V gene is TRBV7-9, the J gene TRBJ1-5, with 7 bases aligning to TRBD1. The CDR3 spans 14 residues. With 5 bases clipped from V and 6 bases from J, the junction kept 7 bases outside the gene matches. Germline loops: CDR1 SEHNR, CDR2 FQNEAQ (reference sequence). Written as DNA, the CDR3 is TGTGCCAGCAGCAAGGGGGCAGGGACTCAGCCCCAGCATTTT. Translated: CASSKGAGTQPQHF.

This clone occurred once. The rearrangement uses TRBV19 and TRBJ2-1; TRBD2 matches at 16 bases. Germline-derived CDR1 and CDR2 are LNHDA and SQIVND (reference sequence). CDR3 length: 19 amino acids. J gave up 4 bases and V 5 bases, and 11 bases lay outside the gene matches. The CDR3 here is CASSRTGTSGRAYYNEQFF. The CDR3 bases are TGTGCCAGTAGTCGAACCGGGACTAGCGGGAGGGCGTATTACAATGAGCAGTTCTTC.

CDR3 region: CAAEGENYGYTF. The DNA of the CDR3 is TGTGCCGCAGAGGGGGAAAACTATGGCTACACCTTC. The chain links TRBV28 to TRBJ1-2, with TRBD1 as a possible D gene (6 bases). Germline V CDR1 and CDR2: MDHEN, SYDVKM. Deletions cut 11 bases from V and 2 bases from J, with 12 bases between. This CDR3 contains 12 residues.

The chain recombines TRBV27 with TRBJ2-5; D not resolved. The CDR3 extends over 18 amino acids. Germline-derived CDR1 and CDR2 are MNHEY and SMNVEV (reference sequence). With 4 bases removed from V and 0 bases from J, the gap between germline ends came to 21 bases. CDR3 protein: CASSSRLTHPLYQETQYF. CDR3 DNA: TGTGCCAGCAGTTCAAGACTCACCCACCCCTTGTACCAAGAGACCCAGTACTTC.

The CDR3 sequence is CATSRGAGISYEQYF. The DNA for the CDR3 is TGTGCCACCAGCAGAGGAGCGGGGATTAGCTACGAGCAGTACTTC. This sequence joins TRBV15 and TRBJ2-7, with TRBD2 identical over 7 bases. The CDR3 is 15 residues long. CDR1 is LNHNV, CDR2 YYDKDF, per germline (reference sequence). Trimming took 1 base from V and 3 from J; bases not matched to a gene: 6.

The chain links TRBV6-2 or TRBV6-3 to TRBJ1-1; tentatively, D is TRBD1 (5 bases). The CDR3 is made up of 13 amino acids. V lost 5 bases to trimming and J lost 5 bases, with 12 bases between them. Germline assignment: CDR1 MNHEY and CDR2 SVGEGT. Here the CDR3 DNA reads TGTGCCAGCAGTCTCCCCCCAGGGACTGAAGCTTTCTTT. It codes for CASSLPPGTEAFF.

The gene calls are TRBV20-1 and TRBJ1-2; unclear D gene. The V gene lost 0 bases and the J gene lost 8 bases, with 7 bases spanning the gap. CDR3 length: 11 residues. The germline gives CDR1 DFQATT, CDR2 SNEGSKA (reference sequence). This CDR3 is CSARDNNGYTF. The DNA for the CDR3 is TGCAGTGCTAGAGATAACAACGGCTACACCTTC.

V and J are TRBV5-1 and TRBJ2-3; D might be TRBD2 (6 bases). V dropped 0 bases and J dropped 0 bases, with 8 bases sitting between them. Germline CDR1 and CDR2: SGHRS and YFSETQ. The CDR3 sequence is 15 residues long. CDR3 DNA: TGCGCCAGCAGCTTGGTTACTAGCAGCACAGATACGCAGTATTTT. It is translated as CASSLVTSSTDTQYF.

This sequence joins TRBV12-3 or TRBV12-4 and TRBJ1-2; maybe TRBD1 (5 bases). The CDR3 contains 13 residues. V lost 5 bases and J lost 5, with 12 bases in between. CDR3 residues: CASSRGEGYGYTF. CDR3 nucleotide sequence: TGTGCCAGCAGTCGCGGGGAGGGGTATGGCTACACCTTC.

The rearrangement joins TRBV6-5 to TRBJ1-2; 10 bases match TRBD1. V lost 8 bases and J lost 7; bases outside the gene matches: 7. The V gene's germline CDR1 is MNHEY and CDR2 SVGAGI. The CDR3 has 13 amino acids. CDR3 in amino acids: CASSVGTGVGYTF. CDR3 DNA: TGTGCCAGCTCCGTTGGGACAGGGGTTGGCTACACCTTC.

The V call is TRBV18, the J call TRBJ2-4; 9 bases fit TRBD1. The CDR3 is 16 residues long. V shed 3 bases, J shed 1 base, and the junction held 4 bases outside the gene matches. Per germline, CDR1 KGHSH and CDR2 LQKENI. As DNA, the CDR3 is TGTGCCAGCTCACCTGGACAGGGGTTGGCCAAAAACATTCAGTACTTC. Its protein product is CASSPGQGLAKNIQYF.

The chain is built from TRBV7-2 and TRBJ2-3; unclear D gene. CDR1 and CDR2 (germline): SGHTA, FQGNSA. The V gene lost 1 base and the J gene lost 2 bases, with 7 bases spanning the gap. The CDR3 covers 14 residues. The DNA for the CDR3 is TGTGCCAGCAGCTTAGGGCCATACACAGATACGCAGTATTTT. Translation: CASSLGPYTDTQYF.

This chain connects TRBV5-1 to TRBJ2-1; 7 bases align to TRBD1. With 4 bases clipped from V and 5 bases from J, the junction kept 6 bases outside the gene matches. Germline assignment: CDR1 SGHRS and CDR2 YFSETQ. This CDR3 spans 14 amino acids. The CDR3 bases are TGCGCCAGCAGCAGAACGACAGGGAACAATGAGCAGTTCTTC. It codes for CASSRTTGNNEQFF.

The CDR3 loop is CASSPSRGTGYSRGAKNIQYF. CDR3 DNA sequence: TGTGCCAGCAGCCCTAGCAGGGGGACAGGTTACTCTAGGGGGGCCAAAAACATTCAGTACTTC. The V gene is TRBV7-8, the J gene TRBJ2-4, with TRBD1 identical over 8 bases. V shed 5 bases and J 1 base; nucleotides not matched to a gene: 22. The germline gives CDR1 SGHVS, CDR2 FQNEAQ. There are 21 residues in the CDR3.

The V gene is TRBV6-5, the J gene TRBJ1-6; 7 bases are shared with TRBD1. The CDR3 is 16 residues long. Germline values: CDR1 MNHEY, CDR2 SVGAGI. V lost 0 bases to trimming and J lost 10 bases; unmatched junction nucleotides: 9. CDR3 region: CASSYSGTAGASPLHF. As DNA, the CDR3 is TGTGCCAGCAGTTACTCCGGGACAGCGGGAGCCTCACCCCTCCACTTT.

The chain links TRBV4-1 to TRBJ1-2; a possible D gene is TRBD1 (6 bases). The CDR3 extends over 13 amino acids. In germline, CDR1 is MGHRA, CDR2 YSYEKL. V gave up 0 bases and J gave up 12 bases, with 14 bases separating them. CDR3 bases: TGCGCCAGCAGCCAAGATAGAAGAACAGGGAACACCTTC. Its translation: CASSQDRRTGNTF.

This sequence joins TRBV5-1 and TRBJ1-4; D unresolved. Germline CDR1 is SGHRS and CDR2 is YFSETQ. The CDR3 totals 15 residues. Trimming took off 2 bases at V and 4 bases at J, with 12 bases between the two ends. The CDR3 bases are TGCGCCAGCAGCTTTGTCTCCGGGATTAATGAAAAACTGTTTTTT. Protein product: CASSFVSGINEKLFF.

This chain links TRBV10-3 with TRBJ1-3; 10 nucleotides agree with TRBD1. The CDR3 covers 15 residues. V lost 9 bases to trimming and J lost 2 bases; unmatched junction nucleotides: 7. CDR1 ENHRY and CDR2 SYGVKD come from the germline V gene. CDR3 sequence reads: CAISSGTGAGNTIYF. The CDR3 DNA follows: TGTGCCATTTCCTCGGGGACAGGGGCTGGAAACACCATATATTTT.

The CDR3 DNA reads as TGTGCCAGCAGTTCCCTGACTGATACGCAGTATTTT. Its protein product is CASSSLTDTQYF. The J gene is TRBJ2-3, the V gene TRBV28; D is ambiguous. Germline V gene lookup returns CDR1 MDHEN and CDR2 SYDVKM. Deletions cut 4 bases from V and 6 bases from J, with 8 bases between. CDR3 size: 12 residues.

The chain has TRBV2 and TRBJ1-5; D gene ambiguous. CDR1 is SNHLY and CDR2 is FYNNEI in the germline V gene. This CDR3 spans 14 amino acids. Trimming cost V 3 bases and J 4 bases, with 10 bases left between them. The CDR3 DNA is TGTGCCAGCAGTGAGCGGGAAAGGAATCAGCCCCAGCATTTT. It codes for CASSERERNQPQHF.

The chain combines TRBV7-2 with TRBJ2-2; D not certain. CDR3 length equals 15 residues. V was trimmed by 1 base and J by 2 bases, leaving 8 bases between them. Germline CDR1 reads SGHTA; CDR2 reads FQGNSA. CDR3 sequence: CASSLGGYNTGELFF. The CDR3 bases are TGTGCCAGCAGCTTAGGCGGTTACAACACCGGGGAGCTGTTTTTT. The full variable domain, rest sourced from reference TRBV7-2 and TRBJ2-2, is GAGVSQSPSNKVTEKGKDVELRCDPISGHTALYWYRQSLGQGLEFLIYFQGNSAPDKSGLPSDRFSAERTGGSVSTLTIQRTQQEDSAVYLCASSLGGYNTGELFFGEGSRLTVL.